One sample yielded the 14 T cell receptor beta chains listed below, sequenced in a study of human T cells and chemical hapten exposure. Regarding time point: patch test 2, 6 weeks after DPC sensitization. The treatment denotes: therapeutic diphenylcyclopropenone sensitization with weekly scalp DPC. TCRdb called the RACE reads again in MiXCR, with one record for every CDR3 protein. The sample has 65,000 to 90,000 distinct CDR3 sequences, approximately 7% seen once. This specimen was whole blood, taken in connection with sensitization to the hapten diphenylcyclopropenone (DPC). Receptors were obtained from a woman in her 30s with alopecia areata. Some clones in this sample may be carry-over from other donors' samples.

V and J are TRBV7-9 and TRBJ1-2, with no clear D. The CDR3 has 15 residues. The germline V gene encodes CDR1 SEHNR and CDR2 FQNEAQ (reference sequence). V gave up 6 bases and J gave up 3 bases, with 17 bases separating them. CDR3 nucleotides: TGTGCCAGCAGTTCCTCGGGGATCATCGACTATGGCTACACCTTC. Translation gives CASSSSGIIDYGYTF.

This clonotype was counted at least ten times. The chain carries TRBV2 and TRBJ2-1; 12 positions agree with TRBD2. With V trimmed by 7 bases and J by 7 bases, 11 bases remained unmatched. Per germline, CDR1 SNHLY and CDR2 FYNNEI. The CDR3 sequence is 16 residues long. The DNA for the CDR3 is TGTGCCAGCAAAAGACTAGCGGGGGCTACAGGGAATGAGCAGTTCTTC. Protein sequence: CASKRLAGATGNEQFF.

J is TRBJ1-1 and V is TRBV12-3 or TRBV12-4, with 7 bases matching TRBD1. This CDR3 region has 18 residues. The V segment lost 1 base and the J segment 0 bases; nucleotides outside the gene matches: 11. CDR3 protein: CASSLGYEQGNMNTEAFF. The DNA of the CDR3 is TGTGCCAGCAGTTTAGGGTATGAACAGGGGAATATGAACACTGAAGCTTTCTTT.

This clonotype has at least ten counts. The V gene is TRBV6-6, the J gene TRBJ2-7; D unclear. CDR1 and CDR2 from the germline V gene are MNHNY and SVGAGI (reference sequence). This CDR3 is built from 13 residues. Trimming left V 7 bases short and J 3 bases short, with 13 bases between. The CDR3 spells CASTLAADYEQYF. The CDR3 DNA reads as TGTGCCAGCACGTTGGCGGCCGACTACGAGCAGTACTTC.

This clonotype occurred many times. CDR3 amino acids: CASYPRDLGTEAFF. The DNA for the CDR3 is TGTGCCAGCTATCCGAGGGACCTGGGCACTGAAGCTTTCTTT. The gene calls are TRBV6-6 and TRBJ1-1; a weak D match, TRBD1 (5 bases). The CDR3 length is 14 residues. CDR1 is MNHNY and CDR2 is SVGAGI in the germline V gene (reference sequence). Between the trimmed V and J ends, which lost 8 bases and 4 bases, there was a span of 17 bases.

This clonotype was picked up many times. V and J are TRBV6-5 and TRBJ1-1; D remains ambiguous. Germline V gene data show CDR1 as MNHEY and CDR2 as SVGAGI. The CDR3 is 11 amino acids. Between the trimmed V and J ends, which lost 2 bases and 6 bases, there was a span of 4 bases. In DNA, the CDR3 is TGTGCCAGCAGTTACCCACCTGAAGCTTTCTTT. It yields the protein CASSYPPEAFF.

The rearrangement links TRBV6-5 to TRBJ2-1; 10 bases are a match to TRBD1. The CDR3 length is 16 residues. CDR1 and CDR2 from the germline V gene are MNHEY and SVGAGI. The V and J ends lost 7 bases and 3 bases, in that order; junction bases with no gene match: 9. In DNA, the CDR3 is TGTGCCAGCACCCCGGGACAGGGGCCCCTCTACAATGAGCAGTTCTTC. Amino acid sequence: CASTPGQGPLYNEQFF.

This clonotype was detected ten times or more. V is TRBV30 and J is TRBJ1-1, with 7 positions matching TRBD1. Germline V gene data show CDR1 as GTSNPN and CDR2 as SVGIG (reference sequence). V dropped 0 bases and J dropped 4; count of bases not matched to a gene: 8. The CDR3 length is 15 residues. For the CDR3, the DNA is TGTGCCTGGAGTGTACCGGGACAGAGGGTCACTGAAGCTTTCTTT. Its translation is CAWSVPGQRVTEAFF.

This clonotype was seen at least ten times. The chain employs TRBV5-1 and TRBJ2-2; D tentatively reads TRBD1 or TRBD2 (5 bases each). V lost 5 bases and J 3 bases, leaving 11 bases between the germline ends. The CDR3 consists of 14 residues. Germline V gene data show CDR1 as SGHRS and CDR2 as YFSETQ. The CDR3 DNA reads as TGCGCCAGCAGAACCGGGACGTACACCGGGGAGCTGTTTTTT. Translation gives CASRTGTYTGELFF.

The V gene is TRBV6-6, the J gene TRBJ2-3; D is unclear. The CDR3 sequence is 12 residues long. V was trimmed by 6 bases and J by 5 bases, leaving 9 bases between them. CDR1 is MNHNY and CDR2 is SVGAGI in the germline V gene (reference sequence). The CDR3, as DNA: TGTGCCAGCAGGACGCTGGAAGATACGCAGTATTTT. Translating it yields CASRTLEDTQYF.

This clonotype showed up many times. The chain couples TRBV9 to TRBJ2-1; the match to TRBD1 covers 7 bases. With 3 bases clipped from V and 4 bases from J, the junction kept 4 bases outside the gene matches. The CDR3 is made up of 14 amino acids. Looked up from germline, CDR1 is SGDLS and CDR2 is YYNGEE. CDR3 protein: CASSAGQRYNEQFF. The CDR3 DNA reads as TGTGCCAGCAGCGCGGGACAGAGATACAATGAGCAGTTCTTC.

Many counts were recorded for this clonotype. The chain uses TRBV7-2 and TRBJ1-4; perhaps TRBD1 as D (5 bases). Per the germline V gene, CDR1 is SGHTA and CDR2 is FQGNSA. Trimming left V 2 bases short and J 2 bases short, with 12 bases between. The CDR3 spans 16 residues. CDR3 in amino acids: CASSLRVGATNEKLFF. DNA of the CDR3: TGTGCCAGCAGCTTAAGAGTAGGGGCGACTAATGAAAAACTGTTTTTT.

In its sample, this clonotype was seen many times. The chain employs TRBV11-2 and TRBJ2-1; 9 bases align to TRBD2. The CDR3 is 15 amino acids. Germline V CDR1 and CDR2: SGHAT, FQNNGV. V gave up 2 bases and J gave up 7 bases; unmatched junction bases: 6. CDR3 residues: CASSLFASGVNEQFF. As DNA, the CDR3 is TGTGCCAGCAGCTTATTCGCTAGCGGGGTAAATGAGCAGTTCTTC.

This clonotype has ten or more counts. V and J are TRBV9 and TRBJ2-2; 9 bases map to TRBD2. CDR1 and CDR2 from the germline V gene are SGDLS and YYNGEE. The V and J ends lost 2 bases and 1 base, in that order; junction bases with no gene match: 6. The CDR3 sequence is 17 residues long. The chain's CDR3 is CASSVSPAGGNTGELFF. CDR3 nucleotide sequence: TGTGCCAGCAGCGTTTCACCAGCGGGGGGGAACACCGGGGAGCTGTTTTTT.